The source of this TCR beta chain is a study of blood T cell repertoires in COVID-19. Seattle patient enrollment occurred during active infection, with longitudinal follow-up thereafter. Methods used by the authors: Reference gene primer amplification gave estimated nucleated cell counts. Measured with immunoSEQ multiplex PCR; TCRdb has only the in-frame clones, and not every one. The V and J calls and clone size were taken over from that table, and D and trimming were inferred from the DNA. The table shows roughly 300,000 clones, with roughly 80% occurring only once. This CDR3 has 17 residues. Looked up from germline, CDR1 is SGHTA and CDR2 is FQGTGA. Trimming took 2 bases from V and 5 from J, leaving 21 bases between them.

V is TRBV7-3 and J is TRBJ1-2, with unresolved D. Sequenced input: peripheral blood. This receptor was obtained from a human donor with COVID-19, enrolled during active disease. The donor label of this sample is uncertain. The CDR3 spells CASSLGVDAGLRYGYTF. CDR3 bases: TGTGCCAGCAGCTTAGGGGTGGACGCGGGGTTAAGATATGGCTACACCTTC.